This T cell receptor beta chain was obtained from a study of blood T cell repertoires in COVID-19. Across the whole study: COVID-19 samples collected from the United States, Italy and Spain covered acute and convalescent phases. PBMCs, B-cell-depleted T cells, or T cells provided the cDNA or gDNA that made up the material.

Clones were read by immunoSEQ multiplex PCR, and TCRdb kept only the in-frame ones, dropping some. In the table there are approximately 60,000 clones, about nine tenths of which are singletons. V was cut by 5 bases and J by 6 bases, with 18 bases left in between. The CDR3 spans 15 residues. Germline V lookup: CDR1 SEHNR, CDR2 FQNEAQ (reference sequence). The sample consisted of peripheral blood. The V call is TRBV7-9, the J call TRBJ2-3; tentative D call: TRBD2 (6 bases). The clonotype was recovered from a man over 45 with active COVID-19. CDR3 sequence: CASSPRLGSRDTQYF. The CDR3 DNA reads as TGTGCCAGCAGCCCCCGACTAGGTTCAAGGGATACGCAGTATTTT.